The 26 T cell receptor beta chains below come from one sample, sequenced in a study of radiation and T cells in renal cell carcinoma. Time point denoted: baseline pretreatment blood. The treatment denotes: 15 Gy SBRT to primary tumor, nephrectomy 4 weeks later. Profiled with immunoSEQ multiplex PCR; TCRdb holds only in-frame clones, not every one. The data contain approximately 100,000 clones, approximately 86% of them singletons. Material: blood, obtained from a patient whose treatment included radiotherapy and nephrectomy. The receptors were sampled from a man aged 45-60 years with renal cell carcinoma.

This clone was detected once. The chain links TRBV10-3 to TRBJ2-1, with 13 bases identical to TRBD2. The CDR3 runs 20 residues. CDR1 and CDR2 from the germline V gene are ENHRY and SYGVKD. The V and J ends lost 2 bases and 8 bases, in that order; junction bases with no gene match: 18. The CDR3 region is CAISESRGLAGSSLRDEQFF. The CDR3, as DNA: TGTGCCATCAGTGAGAGCAGGGGACTAGCGGGAAGTTCTCTTCGGGATGAGCAGTTCTTC.

This chain's CDR3 is CASSLSGGAVSYEQYF. As DNA, the CDR3 is TGTGCCAGCAGCCTAAGCGGGGGGGCGGTCTCCTACGAGCAGTACTTC. The chain is built from TRBV7-9 and TRBJ2-7; TRBD2 matches at 10 bases. The germline V gene encodes CDR1 SEHNR and CDR2 FQNEAQ (reference sequence). The CDR3 contains 16 residues. After removal of 5 bases from V and 0 bases from J, the junction contained 7 bases not matched to a gene.

This chain links TRBV7-3 with TRBJ2-1, with D possibly TRBD1 on 6 matching bases. The germline gives CDR1 SGHTA, CDR2 FQGTGA. V lost 3 bases and J lost 1, with 10 bases in between. The CDR3 is 15 residues long. The CDR3 sequence: CASSFEGGSYNEQFF. DNA of the CDR3: TGTGCCAGCAGCTTCGAAGGGGGATCCTACAATGAGCAGTTCTTC.

A single count supports this clone. V usage is TRBV6-6 and J usage is TRBJ2-1; TRBD2 aligns across 7 bases. The CDR3 has 13 amino acids. CDR1 and CDR2 (germline): MNHNY, SVGAGI (reference sequence). The V segment lost 5 bases and the J segment 10 bases; nucleotides outside the gene matches: 8. Written as DNA, the CDR3 is TGTGCCAGCAGTCGAAGACTAGCCGGGGAGCAGTTCTTC. As protein: CASSRRLAGEQFF.

This chain joins TRBV27 and TRBJ1-1; no clear D. The germline V and J ends were trimmed by 5 bases and 1 base, with 8 bases remaining between them. Germline-derived CDR1 and CDR2 are MNHEY and SMNVEV (reference sequence). The CDR3 sequence is 13 residues long. CDR3 sequence reads: CASSPRANTEAFF. The CDR3 DNA follows: TGTGCCAGCAGTCCAAGGGCGAACACTGAAGCTTTCTTT.

CDR3 coding DNA: TGTGCCAGCAGCGTAGGGGGATCCATTTATGGCTACACCTTC. As protein: CASSVGGSIYGYTF. The chain links TRBV9 to TRBJ1-2; D gene uncertain. Germline CDR1 SGDLS, CDR2 YYNGEE. The length of the CDR3 is 14 residues. V dropped 0 bases and J dropped 5 bases, with 11 bases sitting between them. Full variable domain (remainder filled in from reference TRBV9 and TRBJ1-2): DSGVTQTPKHLITATGQRVTLRCSPRSGDLSVYWYQQSLDQGLQFLIQYYNGEERAKGNILERFSAQQFPDLHSELNLSSLELGDSALYFCASSVGGSIYGYTFGSGTRLTVV.

The chain combines TRBV21-1 with TRBJ1-6; the tabulated D call, TRBD1, remains unverified against the DNA. TRBV21-1 is described as a pseudogene. The CDR3 is made up of 15 amino acids. The CDR3 reads CASNFPTGENSPLHF. CDR3 sequence (DNA): TGTGCCAGCAACTTCCCTACAGGGGAAAATTCACCCCTCCACTTT.

V is TRBV2 and J is TRBJ2-3; D perhaps matches TRBD2 (7 bases). Germline assignment: CDR1 SNHLY and CDR2 FYNNEI. The CDR3 is made up of 15 amino acids. Trimming took off 3 bases at V and 1 base at J, with 11 bases between the two ends. The CDR3 loop reads CASSEAGAGTDTQYF. For the CDR3, the DNA is TGTGCCAGCAGTGAGGCGGGGGCGGGCACAGATACGCAGTATTTT.

The chain joins TRBV5-5 to TRBJ2-7; D is ambiguous. Germline V gene lookup returns CDR1 SGHKS and CDR2 YYEKEE (reference sequence). The CDR3 contains 14 residues. Trimming shortened V by 0 bases and J by 2 bases, and 9 bases separated the two germline ends. CDR3 nucleotide sequence: TGTGCCAGCAGCTTGGTGGCCGGTACCTACGAGCAGTACTTC. Translated, it gives CASSLVAGTYEQYF.

The chain couples TRBV29-1 to TRBJ2-5; 11 bases align to TRBD2. The length of the CDR3 is 15 residues. J gave up 5 bases and V 5 bases, and 10 bases lay outside the gene matches. Germline V gene data show CDR1 as SQVTM and CDR2 as ANQGSEA. DNA for the CDR3: TGCAGCGTTCGTTCTCTAGCGGGAGGAGGGGAGACCCAGTACTTC. Amino acid sequence: CSVRSLAGGGETQYF.

The chain recombines TRBV29-1 with TRBJ1-2; TRBD1 agrees at 7 bases. Germline-derived CDR1 and CDR2 are SQVTM and ANQGSEA. V lost 3 bases, J lost 2 bases, and 6 bases stayed unmatched. There are 14 residues in the CDR3. The CDR3 DNA is TGCAGCGTTGAGGCACAGGGGCGAAACTATGGCTACACCTTC. Its protein product is CSVEAQGRNYGYTF.

This chain links TRBV4-1 with TRBJ1-1; D ambiguous. The CDR3 totals 16 residues. V lost 0 bases, J lost 4 bases, and 15 bases lay in between. Per germline, CDR1 MGHRA and CDR2 YSYEKL. CDR3 in amino acids: CASSQESQGGSTEAFF. CDR3 nucleotides: TGCGCCAGCAGCCAAGAGTCCCAAGGAGGGAGCACTGAAGCTTTCTTT.

For this clone: Distinct nucleotide sequences in the sample also encode this CDR3. The chain carries TRBV28 and TRBJ2-7, with D tentatively TRBD1 (5 bases). V lost 7 bases, J lost 0 bases, and 10 bases lay in between. CDR1 is MDHEN and CDR2 is SYDVKM in the germline V gene. This CDR3 spans 13 amino acids. This chain's CDR3 is CASTRDSSYEQYF. The CDR3 DNA sequence: TGTGCCAGCACCCGAGACAGCTCCTACGAGCAGTACTTC.

The CDR3 DNA reads as TGTGCCTGGAGTGGGACTAGCGGGGAGTTCCAGTCCTACAATGAGCAGTTCTTC. This translates into CAWSGTSGEFQSYNEQFF. The V and J genes are TRBV30 and TRBJ2-1, with TRBD2 matching 12 bases. The ends lost 1 base at V and 1 base at J; junction bases unmatched: 8. This CDR3 is built from 18 residues. From germline, CDR1 is GTSNPN and CDR2 SVGIG (reference sequence).

Written as DNA, the CDR3 is TGTGCCAGCAGCTTGGCCCACGGGGGCTACGAGCAGTACTTC. This codes for CASSLAHGGYEQYF. The rearrangement uses TRBV5-6 and TRBJ2-7, with D possibly TRBD2 on 6 matching bases. The germline V gene encodes CDR1 SGHDT and CDR2 YYEEEE. Trimming removed 0 bases from V and 3 bases from J, with 10 bases in between. The length of the CDR3 is 14 residues.

The chain's CDR3 is CASSTRTGGNEQYF. The DNA for the CDR3 is TGCGCCAGCAGCACCAGGACGGGAGGTAACGAGCAGTACTTC. The chain carries TRBV5-1 and TRBJ2-7; TRBD2 agrees at 7 bases. V shed 4 bases, J shed 5 bases, and the junction held 9 bases outside the gene matches. Looked up from germline, CDR1 is SGHRS and CDR2 is YFSETQ. The CDR3 runs to 14 residues.

The V and J genes are TRBV7-8 and TRBJ2-7; D may be TRBD1 (6 bases). CDR1 SGHVS and CDR2 FQNEAQ come from the germline V gene. Trimming left V 1 base short and J 4 bases short, with 14 bases between. The CDR3 totals 15 residues. CDR3 in DNA: TGTGCCAGCAGCTTAGTCCCGGACAGAGCGTACGAGCAGTACTTC. Translated: CASSLVPDRAYEQYF.

The V call is TRBV20-1, the J call TRBJ2-3; D call uncertain. From germline, CDR1 is DFQATT and CDR2 SNEGSKA (reference sequence). The CDR3 covers 11 residues. V lost 5 bases and J lost 3, with 6 bases in between. CDR3 nucleotides: TGCAGTGCTCGACGGACAGATACGCAGTATTTT. Protein sequence: CSARRTDTQYF.

V and J are TRBV10-3 and TRBJ1-4; a weak D match, TRBD1 (6 bases). Per the germline V gene, CDR1 is ENHRY and CDR2 is SYGVKD. This CDR3 contains 13 residues. Trimming left V 4 bases short and J 7 bases short, with 10 bases between. CDR3 DNA: TGTGCCATCAGTGGACAGGCCCGTGAAAAACTGTTTTTT. Amino acid sequence: CAISGQAREKLFF.

The rearrangement uses TRBV18 and TRBJ2-1, with 9 bases aligning to TRBD1. The V segment lost 0 bases and the J segment 5 bases; nucleotides outside the gene matches: 8. CDR3 length equals 17 residues. The germline CDR1 and CDR2 sequences are KGHSH and LQKENI. CDR3 sequence (DNA): TGTGCCAGCTCACCACCGAACCGGGACAGGGCAAACAATGAGCAGTTCTTC. It codes for CASSPPNRDRANNEQFF.

V usage is TRBV28 and J usage is TRBJ2-7; D remains unclear. This CDR3 is built from 15 residues. Germline CDR1 and CDR2: MDHEN and SYDVKM. The V gene lost 5 bases and the J gene lost 6 bases, with 20 bases spanning the gap. DNA for the CDR3: TGTGCCAGCAGTCCGCCCGACCGCGGCGTACCCGAGCAGTACTTC. The encoded protein is CASSPPDRGVPEQYF. The whole variable domain, remainder taken from reference TRBV28 and TRBJ2-7, is DVKVTQSSRYLVKRTGEKVFLECVQDMDHENMFWYRQDPGLGLRLIYFSYDVKMKEKGDIPEGYSVSREKKERFSLILESASTNQTSMYLCASSPPDRGVPEQYFGPGTRLTVT.

The chain links TRBV5-1 to TRBJ2-2; no clear D gene. CDR1 and CDR2 from the germline V gene are SGHRS and YFSETQ. There are 15 residues in the CDR3. Trimming left V 0 bases short and J 8 bases short, with 14 bases between. In nucleotides, the CDR3 is TGCGCCAGCAGCTTGGTCGCACCTAGGTTTGGGGAGCTGTTTTTT. Protein: CASSLVAPRFGELFF.

This chain links TRBV27 with TRBJ2-3; D is ambiguous. This CDR3 has 14 residues. Germline CDR1 and CDR2: MNHEY and SMNVEV (reference sequence). The V and J ends lost 6 bases and 3 bases respectively, with 13 bases between them. CDR3 amino acids: CASSEEPLTDTQYF. Written as DNA, the CDR3 is TGTGCCAGCAGCGAAGAACCACTAACAGATACGCAGTATTTT.

The chain carries TRBV9 and TRBJ2-3, with D maybe TRBD1 (6 bases). V lost 3 bases, J lost 3 bases, and 11 bases lay in between. Germline lookup yields CDR1 SGDLS and CDR2 YYNGEE. The CDR3 runs 14 residues. The CDR3: CASSGPGQTDTQYF. The CDR3, as DNA: TGTGCCAGCAGCGGTCCGGGACAAACAGATACGCAGTATTTT.

V usage is TRBV19 and J usage is TRBJ1-3, with a tentative D call TRBD1 (6 bases). The CDR3 length is 16 residues. V shed 6 bases and J shed 1 base, with 16 bases lying between them. Germline V gives CDR1 LNHDA, CDR2 SQIVND (reference sequence). The CDR3 DNA sequence: TGTGCCAGTAGGCATAGGGACATCGAATCTGGAAACACCATATATTTT. Residues: CASRHRDIESGNTIYF. Filled out from reference TRBV19 and TRBJ1-3, the complete variable domain reads DGGITQSPKYLFRKEGQNVTLSCEQNLNHDAMYWYRQDPGQGLRLIYYSQIVNDFQKGDIAEGYSVSREKKESFPLTVTSAQKNPTAFYLCASRHRDIESGNTIYFGEGSWLTVV.

This chain uses TRBV15 with TRBJ2-1, with 9 bases lining up with TRBD2. Unmatched junction bases numbered 5, after V lost 1 base and J lost 4 bases. Germline V gives CDR1 LNHNV, CDR2 YYDKDF (reference sequence). The CDR3 has 16 amino acids. This CDR3 is CATSRVAGGIYNEQFF. The CDR3 DNA sequence: TGTGCCACCAGCAGAGTGGCGGGGGGGATTTACAATGAGCAGTTCTTC.